This T cell receptor (beta chain) originates from a study of tumor-infiltrating lymphocytes in localized non-small cell lung cancer. The repertoire was sequenced with immunoSEQ multiplex PCR; TCRdb's copy has only in-frame clones and lacks some. The data contain some 17,000 clones, around 79% of them singletons. Broader study findings: Different pieces of the same tissue went to different assays, confounding technical variation with intratumor heterogeneity.

Germline V CDR1 and CDR2: GTSNPN, SVGIG (reference sequence). Between the trimmed V and J ends, which lost 3 bases and 6 bases, there was a span of 9 bases. The CDR3 length is 11 residues. Comments on this clone: What it binds is not known.

Source material: lung tumor tissue. The sequence came from a human donor with non-small cell lung cancer. The V gene is TRBV30, the J gene TRBJ2-7; D ambiguous. The CDR3 loop is CAWSAQAEQYF. The CDR3 region has the DNA TGTGCCTGGAGCGCCCAAGCCGAGCAGTACTTC.